This passage covers 31 T cell receptor beta chains from one sample sequenced in a study of blood T cell repertoires in COVID-19. Assay: immunoSEQ multiplex PCR; the TCRdb copy retains only in-frame clones and omits some. The sample consists of 160,000 or so clones, roughly 80% of them appearing once. Sequencing used peripheral blood. These receptors were collected from a human donor in a cohort sampled during active COVID-19.

The V call is TRBV5-6, the J call TRBJ1-6, with D possibly being TRBD1 (5 bases). V lost 7 bases, J lost 10 bases, and 21 bases lay in between. The CDR3 covers 15 residues. The germline V gene has CDR1 SGHDT and CDR2 YYEEEE. The CDR3, as DNA: TGTGCCAGCGGATCACTATCCAGGCGGGGCTCACCCCTCCACTTT. Protein sequence: CASGSLSRRGSPLHF.

This chain links TRBV28 with TRBJ2-5; 7 bases fit TRBD2. V shed 5 bases and J 5 bases; nucleotides not matched to a gene: 11. The length of the CDR3 is 15 residues. CDR1 is MDHEN, CDR2 SYDVKM, per germline. CDR3 coding DNA: TGTGCCAGCAGTCCGAGCGGGATCCGCGGGGAGACCCAGTACTTC. Protein sequence: CASSPSGIRGETQYF.

V and J are TRBV10-1 and TRBJ2-7; D might be TRBD2 (5 bases). This CDR3 has 13 residues. The germline V gene encodes CDR1 WNHNN and CDR2 SYGVQD (reference sequence). V lost 2 bases, J lost 1 base, and 6 bases lay in between. The CDR3 DNA reads TGCGCCAGCAGTGAGGGCGGGTCCTACGAGCAGTACTTC. Amino acid sequence: CASSEGGSYEQYF.

The rearrangement links TRBV4-3 to TRBJ1-1; D remains ambiguous. CDR1 and CDR2 from the germline V gene are LGHNA and YSLEER. The CDR3 length is 14 residues. V was pared by 2 bases and J by 0 bases, with 7 bases between. The CDR3 loop is CASSQREMNTEAFF. The CDR3 DNA follows: TGCGCCAGCAGCCAACGGGAGATGAACACTGAAGCTTTCTTT.

This chain links TRBV5-5 with TRBJ2-1; D is ambiguous. Trimming stripped 3 bases from V and 7 bases from J, with 8 bases between. This CDR3 has 12 amino acids. Looked up from germline, CDR1 is SGHKS and CDR2 is YYEKEE (reference sequence). The CDR3 DNA reads as TGTGCCAGCAGCTCCCTAGATAATGAGCAGTTCTTC. As protein: CASSSLDNEQFF.

The rearrangement uses TRBV27 and TRBJ2-7, with 12 bases matching TRBD2. This CDR3 is built from 16 residues. Germline V lookup: CDR1 MNHEY, CDR2 SMNVEV (reference sequence). Trimming at V came to 6 bases and at J to 3 bases, leaving 9 bases not matched to a gene. CDR3 nucleotides: TGTGCCAGCAGCTTCTTCCGACTAGCGGGAGACTACGAGCAGTACTTC. Residues: CASSFFRLAGDYEQYF.

In its sample, this clone was seen a few times. The chain has TRBV29-1 and TRBJ2-7, with D possibly being TRBD1 (5 bases). V was pared by 2 bases and J by 3 bases, with 8 bases between. The CDR3 spans 12 residues. From germline, CDR1 is SQVTM and CDR2 ANQGSEA. CDR3 region: CSVESRDYEQYF. The CDR3 DNA reads TGCAGCGTTGAAAGCAGGGACTACGAGCAGTACTTC.

This chain connects TRBV27 to TRBJ2-7, with TRBD2 identical over 11 bases. Germline CDR1 MNHEY, CDR2 SMNVEV (reference sequence). V lost 5 bases to trimming and J lost 3 bases; unmatched junction nucleotides: 6. The CDR3 spans 15 residues. The CDR3 DNA follows: TGTGCCAGCAGTCACCCGACTAGCGGGATCTACGAGCAGTACTTC. Protein product: CASSHPTSGIYEQYF.

This clone showed up just once. The J gene is TRBJ2-7, the V gene TRBV5-1, with 8 positions matching TRBD2. Trimming removed 0 bases from V and 0 bases from J; junction bases left unmatched: 11. The CDR3 covers 18 residues. Per germline, CDR1 SGHRS and CDR2 YFSETQ. The CDR3 protein is CASSLVATSVTRSYEQYF. Here the CDR3 DNA reads TGCGCCAGCAGCTTGGTGGCGACTAGCGTTACTCGCTCCTACGAGCAGTACTTC.

This sequence joins TRBV6-5 and TRBJ2-5, with D possibly being TRBD2 (6 bases). This CDR3 has 14 residues. The ends were cut back, 9 bases at V and 5 bases at J, with 19 bases in the middle. Germline CDR1 and CDR2: MNHEY and SVGAGI. The CDR3 DNA reads as TGTGCCAGTCCCGAGGACTACCTCCGGGAGACCCAGTACTTC. Protein: CASPEDYLRETQYF.

The chain carries TRBV12-5 and TRBJ2-2; 7 nucleotides agree with TRBD1. This CDR3 is 15 amino acids long. Losses at the gene ends were 4 bases for V and 6 bases for J; bases not matched to a gene: 8. The germline CDR1 and CDR2 sequences are LGHNT and FRNRAP. CDR3 nucleotide sequence: TGTGCTAGTGGTTCGTTCGACAGGGTAGCCGGGGAGCTGTTTTTT. This translates into CASGSFDRVAGELFF.

This sequence joins TRBV25-1 and TRBJ2-7, with TRBD2 matching 10 bases. This CDR3 is built from 18 residues. Trimming took 2 bases from V and 4 from J; bases not matched to a gene: 14. Germline-derived CDR1 and CDR2 are MGHDK and SYGVNS. This CDR3 is CASSEVPSGGHGRYEQYF. CDR3 sequence (DNA): TGTGCCAGCAGTGAAGTCCCTAGCGGGGGACATGGTCGGTACGAGCAGTACTTC.

The chain uses TRBV28 and TRBJ1-1; D is uncertain. The CDR3 runs to 13 residues. The germline V and J ends were trimmed by 6 bases and 1 base, with 9 bases remaining between them. Germline V CDR1 and CDR2: MDHEN, SYDVKM. CDR3 sequence reads: CASSINRNTEAFF. The CDR3 DNA follows: TGTGCCAGCAGCATAAACAGGAACACTGAAGCTTTCTTT.

This chain joins TRBV10-2 and TRBJ1-2, with TRBD1 as a possible D gene (6 bases). This CDR3 has 15 residues. The germline CDR1 and CDR2 sequences are WSHSY and SAAADI. V was pared by 6 bases and J by 3 bases, with 17 bases between. DNA for the CDR3: TGCGCCAGCAGGAGCAGGGGCGCCCAGGACTATGGCTACACCTTC. Amino acids: CASRSRGAQDYGYTF.

This rearrangement joins TRBV18 to TRBJ1-5; no reliable D call. Germline V gene sequence: CDR1 KGHSH, CDR2 LQKENI. Deletions cut 3 bases from V and 4 bases from J, with 13 bases between. This CDR3 is built from 15 residues. CDR3 protein: CASSPSQNPNQPQHF. The CDR3 coding sequence is TGTGCCAGCTCACCCTCGCAGAACCCAAATCAGCCCCAGCATTTT.

The rearrangement uses TRBV3-1 (or the pseudogene TRBV3-2) and TRBJ2-1; weak D call: TRBD1 (5 bases). Germline CDR1 and CDR2: LGHDT and YNNKEL (reference sequence). The ends were cut back, 0 bases at V and 8 bases at J, with 14 bases in the middle. This CDR3 has 15 residues. The CDR3 loop reads CASSQDAAEGDEQFF. The CDR3 bases are TGTGCCAGCAGCCAAGATGCCGCGGAAGGGGATGAGCAGTTCTTC.

The chain carries TRBV2 and TRBJ2-5; tentatively, D is TRBD1 (5 bases). Germline V CDR1 and CDR2: SNHLY, FYNNEI. The ends were cut back, 3 bases at V and 1 base at J, with 12 bases in the middle. The CDR3 runs to 15 residues. DNA of the CDR3: TGTGCCAGCAGTGATATAGGGGCGCTCCAAGAGACCCAGTACTTC. It is translated as CASSDIGALQETQYF.

The rearrangement joins TRBV27 to TRBJ2-1, with 14 nucleotides matching TRBD2. Germline trimming cut 4 bases from V and 4 bases from J; bases unmatched to any gene: 12. CDR1 MNHEY and CDR2 SMNVEV come from the germline V gene (reference sequence). The CDR3 runs to 19 residues. The CDR3 loop reads CASSSRTSGRSEGYNEQFF. The CDR3 nucleotides read TGTGCCAGCAGTTCCCGGACTAGCGGGAGGTCTGAGGGTTACAATGAGCAGTTCTTC.

This chain links TRBV5-5 with TRBJ1-1, with TRBD1 matching over 7 bases. The CDR3 is 14 residues long. Germline loops: CDR1 SGHKS, CDR2 YYEKEE (reference sequence). Trimming at V came to 6 bases and at J to 1 base, leaving 6 bases not matched to a gene. CDR3 region: CASITGVRNTEAFF. DNA of the CDR3: TGTGCCAGCATCACAGGGGTCCGGAACACTGAAGCTTTCTTT. Full variable domain (remainder filled in from reference TRBV5-5 and TRBJ1-1): DAGVTQSPTHLIKTRGQQVTLRCSPISGHKSVSWYQQVLGQGPQFIFQYYEKEERGRGNFPDRFSARQFPNYSSELNVNALLLGDSALYLCASITGVRNTEAFFGQGTRLTVV.

This sequence joins TRBV7-2 and TRBJ2-5, with 13 positions matching TRBD2. This CDR3 contains 14 residues. The ends lost 3 bases at V and 5 bases at J; junction bases unmatched: 0. CDR1 is SGHTA and CDR2 is FQGNSA in the germline V gene. DNA for the CDR3: TGTGCCAGCAGCTTGACTAGCGGGAGGGAGACCCAGTACTTC. It codes for CASSLTSGRETQYF.

The sample holds a few counts of this clone. The V and J genes are TRBV7-2 and TRBJ1-2; 7 nucleotides align to TRBD1. The germline V gene has CDR1 SGHTA and CDR2 FQGNSA. The CDR3 has 14 residues. V lost 3 bases, J lost 3 bases, and 4 bases stayed unmatched. The CDR3 region has the DNA TGTGCCAGCAGCTTGCCCGGACAGGACTATGGCTACACCTTC. Translation: CASSLPGQDYGYTF.

This clone was seen more than once but under ten times. V usage is TRBV28 and J usage is TRBJ2-7, with 9 nucleotides matching TRBD2. Per the germline V gene, CDR1 is MDHEN and CDR2 is SYDVKM. The CDR3 totals 15 residues. V trimming: 5 bases; J trimming: 2 bases; junction bases outside the gene matches: 7. CDR3 protein: CASSPLAGTTYEQYF. In nucleotides, the CDR3 is TGTGCCAGCAGTCCCCTAGCGGGGACGACCTACGAGCAGTACTTC.

There are a few counts of this clone. This chain links TRBV7-9 with TRBJ2-7; 8 bases line up with TRBD1. Germline V gives CDR1 SEHNR, CDR2 FQNEAQ (reference sequence). CDR3 length equals 15 residues. The ends lost 7 bases at V and 7 bases at J; junction bases unmatched: 15. The CDR3 sequence: CASTPDRTGRHEQYF. The CDR3 nucleotides are TGTGCCAGCACCCCGGACCGGACAGGGCGTCATGAGCAGTACTTC.

This chain connects TRBV28 to TRBJ1-5; TRBD1 aligns across 8 bases. After removal of 5 bases from V and 1 base from J, the junction contained 10 bases not matched to a gene. The CDR3 contains 17 residues. Germline V gives CDR1 MDHEN, CDR2 SYDVKM. In DNA, the CDR3 is TGTGCCAGCAGTGACGGACAGGGATTTTTAAGCAATCAGCCCCAGCATTTT. Amino acids: CASSDGQGFLSNQPQHF.

This clone occurred a few times. The chain carries TRBV7-2 and TRBJ1-1; D is unclear. Trimming shortened V by 5 bases and J by 6 bases, and 10 bases separated the two germline ends. Germline-derived CDR1 and CDR2 are SGHTA and FQGNSA. This CDR3 region has 12 residues. CDR3 DNA: TGTGCCAGCAGCGGCTCGTTGTCTGAAGCTTTCTTT. Protein sequence: CASSGSLSEAFF. Looking up the rest from reference TRBV7-2 and TRBJ1-1 gives the full variable domain: GAGVSQSPSNKVTEKGKDVELRCDPISGHTALYWYRQSLGQGLEFLIYFQGNSAPDKSGLPSDRFSAERTGGSVSTLTIQRTQQEDSAVYLCASSGSLSEAFFGQGTRLTVV.

This clone was counted a single time. The V call is TRBV6-2 or TRBV6-3, the J call TRBJ2-4; a weak D match, TRBD1 (6 bases). The ends were cut back, 2 bases at V and 0 bases at J, with 23 bases in the middle. Germline V gene sequence: CDR1 MNHEY, CDR2 SVGEGT. CDR3 length: 20 residues. The CDR3 DNA sequence: TGTGCCAGCAGTTACCCTCTGGGGCAGGGGACGTACCTAGCCAAAAACATTCAGTACTTC. This encodes CASSYPLGQGTYLAKNIQYF.

The chain couples TRBV21-1 to TRBJ2-7; TRBD2, the table's D call, lacks a check against the DNA. TRBV21-1 is given as a pseudogene. CDR3 length: 15 residues. The CDR3 loop reads CASSKGIAGAYEQYF. CDR3 in DNA: TGTGCCAGCAGCAAGGGAATAGCGGGGGCCTACGAGCAGTACTTC.

The J gene is TRBJ1-2, the V gene TRBV6-4, with D uncertain. Germline CDR1 reads MRHNA; CDR2 reads SNTAGT. Trimming removed 3 bases at V and 4 bases at J, with 9 bases between. CDR3 length: 13 amino acids. The CDR3 here is CASSETTGYGYTF. The CDR3 region has the DNA TGTGCCAGCAGTGAGACTACGGGCTATGGCTACACCTTC.

This clone came up once. The genes are TRBV3-1 (or the pseudogene TRBV3-2) and TRBJ2-7, with a weak D call TRBD1 (6 bases). The length of the CDR3 is 14 residues. Germline CDR1 reads LGHDT; CDR2 reads YNNKEL (reference sequence). Deletions cut 2 bases from V and 2 bases from J, with 10 bases between. The chain's CDR3 is CASSQQWGPYEQYF. The DNA for the CDR3 is TGTGCCAGCAGCCAACAATGGGGGCCCTACGAGCAGTACTTC.

J is TRBJ2-2 and V is TRBV7-6, with 8 nucleotides matching TRBD1. Trimming removed 1 base from V and 1 base from J; junction bases left unmatched: 8. CDR1 is SGHVS, CDR2 FNYEAQ, per germline. This CDR3 spans 18 amino acids. The CDR3 protein is CASSLGAVGTGNTGELFF. The CDR3 DNA reads as TGTGCCAGCAGCTTAGGGGCAGTAGGGACAGGGAACACCGGGGAGCTGTTTTTT.

The J gene is TRBJ1-1, the V gene TRBV18; 7 positions agree with TRBD1. The germline V gene encodes CDR1 KGHSH and CDR2 LQKENI. This CDR3 is 15 amino acids long. V lost 3 bases to trimming and J lost 0 bases; unmatched junction nucleotides: 4. The CDR3 loop is CASSPGQAMNTEAFF. The CDR3 DNA sequence: TGTGCCAGCTCACCCGGACAGGCCATGAACACTGAAGCTTTCTTT.